This section outlines one T cell receptor (beta chain) sequence together with its context. Its antigen is unknown. Researchers ran the PCR with 60 Vbeta and 13 Jbeta primers. TCRdb's table, derived via immunoSEQ multiplex PCR, lists solely in-frame clones and lacks some. In the table there are about 190,000 clones, around 83% of which are singletons. The record originates from a study of cytomegalovirus exposure and HLA in healthy donors. Study-level points and caveats: An analysis done earlier found most TCR beta V segments productive about 90% or about 30% of the time. Most TCR sequences showed up rarely, but some public TCRs showed up in many donors. Later on, a genetic analysis was performed. It linked a missense variant in DCLRE1C with V- and J-gene trimming of TCR beta.

The receptor was isolated from a woman between 35 and 50 years old in good health and CMV-seronegative. Specimen: PBMCs.

The CDR3 spells CASSPNPGTGAQETQYF. The CDR3 DNA follows: TGTGCCAGCAGCCCAAACCCTGGGACAGGCGCCCAAGAGACCCAGTACTTC. The V gene is TRBV7-3, the J gene TRBJ2-5; 8 nucleotides agree with TRBD1. This CDR3 region has 17 residues. The germline V gene encodes CDR1 SGHTA and CDR2 FQGTGA. After removal of 5 bases from V and 1 base from J, the junction contained 12 bases not matched to a gene.